These 15 T cell receptor beta chains share one sample of origin, sequenced in a study of shared clonotypes between healthy human individuals (dated by TCRdb to the early 2020s). The library was produced with the immunoSEQ multiplex PCR assay. This immuneACCESS table, as held by TCRdb, lists in-frame sequences with V and J called but not all clones. Of the missing ones, under half trace to an unresolved V gene in checked studies; the others have no known cause. In all, the sample holds about 690,000 clones, and about nine tenths of those were seen once. 30% to 40% of the sample comes from the top ten. The source material was memory CD8+ T cells from PBMCs. Explained via the paper, the cell subset or site label denotes: CD45RO+ cells pooled with CCR7-negative TemRA cells. These receptors were taken from a man aged 18-30 years in good health. Some clones in this sample may be carry-over from other donors' samples.

This chain links TRBV7-7 with TRBJ2-7; D possibly corresponds to TRBD1 (6 bases). The V gene lost 6 bases and the J gene lost 3 bases, with 15 bases spanning the gap. The CDR3 loop spans 14 amino acids. The germline V gene encodes CDR1 SSHAT and CDR2 FNYEAQ (reference sequence). The CDR3 spells CASSGRPDSYEQYF. The CDR3 nucleotides read TGTGCCAGCAGTGGCAGACCGGACAGCTACGAGCAGTACTTC. Together with reference TRBV7-7 and TRBJ2-7, the CDR3 gives the full variable domain: GAGVSQSPRYKVTKRGQDVTLRCDPISSHATLYWYQQALGQGPEFLTYFNYEAQPDKSGLPSDRFSAERPEGSISTLTIQRTEQRDSAMYRCASSGRPDSYEQYFGPGTRLTVT.

This clone was detected only a few times. The V and J genes are TRBV6-1 and TRBJ1-4; TRBD1 matches 7 bases. Germline values: CDR1 MNHNS, CDR2 SASEGT. This CDR3 has 15 residues. The V gene end was trimmed by 6 bases and the J gene end by 2 bases; junction bases not matched to a gene: 6. The CDR3 spells CASSKNRGTNEKLFF. The CDR3 DNA follows: TGTGCCAGCAGCAAGAACAGGGGCACTAATGAAAAACTGTTTTTT.

The chain employs TRBV27 and TRBJ1-1, with D possibly matching TRBD1 (6 bases). The CDR3 has 15 residues. Germline CDR1 and CDR2: MNHEY and SMNVEV (reference sequence). Between the trimmed V and J ends, which lost 5 bases and 10 bases, there was a span of 23 bases. CDR3: CASSPPGWGGRGAFF. CDR3 coding DNA: TGTGCCAGCAGTCCCCCCGGATGGGGGGGCCGGGGAGCTTTCTTT.

V gene TRBV6-6 combines with J gene TRBJ1-5; possibly TRBD1 for D (6 bases). The germline CDR1 and CDR2 sequences are MNHNY and SVGAGI (reference sequence). This CDR3 region has 15 residues. The germline V and J ends were trimmed by 0 bases and 3 bases, with 9 bases remaining between them. CDR3 DNA sequence: TGTGCCAGCAGTTACTCACAGGGTCCCAATCAGCCCCAGCATTTT. Translating it yields CASSYSQGPNQPQHF.

The V gene is TRBV21-1, the J gene TRBJ2-7. TRBV21-1 counts as a pseudogene. This CDR3 region has 13 residues. The CDR3 protein is CASSSKGTYEQYF. Here the CDR3 DNA reads TGTGCCAGCAGTTCCAAAGGTACCTACGAGCAGTACTTC.

V is TRBV7-3 and J is TRBJ2-7; 8 positions match TRBD1. J was trimmed by 4 bases and V by 1 base; bases with no gene match: 6. This CDR3 has 15 residues. From germline, CDR1 is SGHTA and CDR2 FQGTGA. Here the CDR3 reads CASSLSQGARYEQYF. The CDR3 region has the DNA TGTGCCAGCAGCTTAAGTCAGGGGGCTCGATACGAGCAGTACTTC.

CDR3 sequence: CASSSPESGELFF. The CDR3 DNA reads as TGTGCCAGCAGCTCGCCCGAGTCCGGGGAGCTGTTTTTT. The J gene is TRBJ2-2, the V gene TRBV11-3; D is undetermined. This CDR3 is built from 13 residues. CDR1 is SGHNT, CDR2 YENEEA, per germline. The germline V and J ends were trimmed by 4 bases and 6 bases, with 9 bases remaining between them. Supplemented by reference TRBV11-3 and TRBJ2-2, the full variable domain reads EAGVVQSPRYKIIEKKQPVAFWCNPISGHNTLYWYLQNLGQGPELLIRYENEEAVDDSQLPKDRFSAERLKGVDSTLKIQPAELGDSAVYLCASSSPESGELFFGEGSRLTVL.

This sequence joins TRBV6-5 and TRBJ2-7; 7 bases line up with TRBD1. Per the germline V gene, CDR1 is MNHEY and CDR2 is SVGAGI. This CDR3 comprises 16 residues. The ends lost 0 bases at V and 1 base at J; junction bases unmatched: 6. The CDR3 protein is CASSYSPTGLSYEQYF. The CDR3 DNA follows: TGTGCCAGCAGTTACTCCCCGACAGGGTTATCCTACGAGCAGTACTTC.

The chain has TRBV6-6 and TRBJ2-2, with unresolved D. The CDR3 has 13 residues. Germline values: CDR1 MNHNY, CDR2 SVGAGI (reference sequence). V was cut by 4 bases and J by 4 bases, with 7 bases left in between. In DNA, the CDR3 is TGTGCCAGCAGTTTTATTTCCACCGGGGAGCTGTTTTTT. It is translated as CASSFISTGELFF.

The V call is TRBV28, the J call TRBJ2-2; 7 bases map to TRBD1. The V gene end was trimmed by 5 bases and the J gene end by 8 bases; junction bases not matched to a gene: 11. Looked up from germline, CDR1 is MDHEN and CDR2 is SYDVKM. The CDR3 length is 15 residues. The CDR3 DNA reads TGTGCCAGCAGTGTGCCTGGACAGGTCCCGGGGGAGCTGTTTTTT. It translates to CASSVPGQVPGELFF.

The V gene is TRBV2, the J gene TRBJ2-1; D assignment may be TRBD1 or TRBD2 (5 bases each). The CDR3 runs 16 residues. Looked up from germline, CDR1 is SNHLY and CDR2 is FYNNEI. The ends were cut back, 2 bases at V and 5 bases at J, with 16 bases in the middle. CDR3 DNA sequence: TGTGCCAGCAGTGAATGGGGACGGAGCCCTAACAATGAGCAGTTCTTC. Its protein is CASSEWGRSPNNEQFF.

Concerning this clone itself: Different DNA sequences within this sample yield the same CDR3. The genes are TRBV11-2 and TRBJ2-5; D not resolved. The length of the CDR3 is 11 residues. Trimming took off 3 bases at V and 2 bases at J, with 1 base between the two ends. Germline assignment: CDR1 SGHAT and CDR2 FQNNGV. In nucleotides, the CDR3 is TGTGCCAGCAGCTTGCAAGAGACCCAGTACTTC. The encoded protein is CASSLQETQYF.

The rearrangement uses TRBV6-1 and TRBJ2-7, with 9 nucleotides matching TRBD1. V shed 5 bases and J 2 bases; nucleotides not matched to a gene: 7. CDR1 and CDR2 from the germline V gene are MNHNS and SASEGT. The CDR3 covers 15 residues. The DNA of the CDR3 is TGTGCCAGCAGTTTGCGACAGGGGGTTACCTACGAGCAGTACTTC. Translating gives CASSLRQGVTYEQYF.

The rearrangement joins TRBV7-9 to TRBJ2-1; D is unresolved. Germline V lookup: CDR1 SEHNR, CDR2 FQNEAQ (reference sequence). V lost 8 bases to trimming and J lost 6 bases, with 17 bases between them. The length of the CDR3 is 14 residues. The CDR3 nucleotides read TGTGCCAGCTGGGCCCTGGGCGTTGGCAATGAGCAGTTCTTC. Its translation is CASWALGVGNEQFF.

The chain joins TRBV6-1 to TRBJ2-7; D not resolved. Germline V lookup: CDR1 MNHNS, CDR2 SASEGT. The CDR3 has 15 residues. V lost 1 base and J 0 bases, leaving 10 bases between the germline ends. This CDR3 is CASSEEEPPSYEQYF. For the CDR3, the DNA is TGTGCCAGCAGTGAAGAGGAACCTCCCTCCTACGAGCAGTACTTC.